The TCR beta chain described here comes from a study of technical replicates of blood from a few donors. Sequenced by immunoSEQ multiplex PCR; TCRdb stores in-frame clones only, minus some. This table has under 90,000 clones, about 92% appearing once. The germline V gene encodes CDR1 MNHNY and CDR2 SVGAGI (reference sequence). The V end was cut by 0 bases, the J end by 5 bases, with 10 bases between. The CDR3 is 15 residues long. The V call is TRBV6-6, the J call TRBJ1-4, with D uncertain. The sequencing sample was made of T cells isolated from PBMCs. The TCR comes from a human donor in good health. The CDR3, as DNA: TGTGCCAGCAGTTACTCCGGCGGCGGCAATGAAAAACTGTTTTTT. Residues: CASSYSGGGNEKLFF.